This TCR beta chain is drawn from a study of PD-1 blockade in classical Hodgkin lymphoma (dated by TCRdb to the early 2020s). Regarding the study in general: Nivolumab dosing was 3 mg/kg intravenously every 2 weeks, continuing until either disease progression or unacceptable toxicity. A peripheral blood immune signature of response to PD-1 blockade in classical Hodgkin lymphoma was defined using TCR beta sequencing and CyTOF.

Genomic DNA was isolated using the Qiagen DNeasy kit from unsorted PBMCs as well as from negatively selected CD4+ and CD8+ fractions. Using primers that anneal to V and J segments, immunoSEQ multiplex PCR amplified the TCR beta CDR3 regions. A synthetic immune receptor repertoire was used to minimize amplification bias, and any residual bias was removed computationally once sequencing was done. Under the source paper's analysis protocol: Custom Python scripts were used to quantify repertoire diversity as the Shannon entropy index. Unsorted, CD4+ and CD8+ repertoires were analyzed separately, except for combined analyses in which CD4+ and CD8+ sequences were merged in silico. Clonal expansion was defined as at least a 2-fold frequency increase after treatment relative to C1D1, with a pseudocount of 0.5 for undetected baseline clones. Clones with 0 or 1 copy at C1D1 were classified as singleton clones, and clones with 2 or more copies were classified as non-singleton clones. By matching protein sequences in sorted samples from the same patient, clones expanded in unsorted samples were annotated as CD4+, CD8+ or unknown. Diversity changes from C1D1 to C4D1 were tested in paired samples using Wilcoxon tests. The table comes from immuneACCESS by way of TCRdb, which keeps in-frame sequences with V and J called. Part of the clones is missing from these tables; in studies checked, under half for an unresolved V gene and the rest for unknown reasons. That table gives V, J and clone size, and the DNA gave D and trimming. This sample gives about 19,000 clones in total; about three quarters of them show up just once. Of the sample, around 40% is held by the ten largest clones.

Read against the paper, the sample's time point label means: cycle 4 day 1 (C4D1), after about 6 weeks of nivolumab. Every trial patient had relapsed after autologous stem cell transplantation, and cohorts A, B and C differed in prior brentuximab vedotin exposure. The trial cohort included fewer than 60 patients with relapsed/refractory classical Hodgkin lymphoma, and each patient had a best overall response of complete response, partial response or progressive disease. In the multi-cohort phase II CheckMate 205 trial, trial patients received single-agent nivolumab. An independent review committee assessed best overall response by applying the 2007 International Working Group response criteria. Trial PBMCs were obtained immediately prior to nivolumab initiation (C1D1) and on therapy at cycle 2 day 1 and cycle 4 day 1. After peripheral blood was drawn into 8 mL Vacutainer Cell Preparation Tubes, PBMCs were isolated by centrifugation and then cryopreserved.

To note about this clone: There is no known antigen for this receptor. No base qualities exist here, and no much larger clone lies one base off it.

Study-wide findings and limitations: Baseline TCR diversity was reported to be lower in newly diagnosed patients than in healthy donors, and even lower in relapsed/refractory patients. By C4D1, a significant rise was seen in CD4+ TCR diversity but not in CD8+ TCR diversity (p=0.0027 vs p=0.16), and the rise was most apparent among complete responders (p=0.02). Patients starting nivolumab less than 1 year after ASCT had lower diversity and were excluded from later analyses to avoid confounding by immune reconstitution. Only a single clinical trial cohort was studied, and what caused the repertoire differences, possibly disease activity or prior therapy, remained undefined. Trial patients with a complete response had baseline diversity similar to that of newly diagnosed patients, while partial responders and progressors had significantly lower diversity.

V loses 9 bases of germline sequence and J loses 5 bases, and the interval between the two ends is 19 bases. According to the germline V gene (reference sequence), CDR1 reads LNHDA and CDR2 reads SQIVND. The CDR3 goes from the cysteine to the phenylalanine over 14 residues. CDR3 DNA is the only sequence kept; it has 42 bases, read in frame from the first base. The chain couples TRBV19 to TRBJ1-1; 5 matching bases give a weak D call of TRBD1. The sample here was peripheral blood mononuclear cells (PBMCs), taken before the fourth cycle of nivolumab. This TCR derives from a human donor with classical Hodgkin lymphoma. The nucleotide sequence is TGTGCCAGCAGGCGCGGGGACGTTGGGACTGAAGCTTTCTTT. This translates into CASRRGDVGTEAFF.